Following are 29 T cell receptor beta chains from one sample sequenced in a study of cytomegalovirus exposure and HLA in healthy donors. Amplification used 60 Vbeta primers and 13 Jbeta primers. Libraries were prepared by immunoSEQ multiplex PCR; TCRdb keeps only in-frame clonotypes and omits some of them. Counted here are 120,000 to 150,000 clones, approximately 86% occurring once; the ten biggest clones make up around 0.51%. Sequenced: PBMCs. The receptor set was obtained from a woman aged 35 to 49 in good health and CMV-seronegative.

The V and J genes are TRBV5-4 and TRBJ2-7, with D possibly matching TRBD2 (6 bases). Between the trimmed V and J ends, which lost 1 base and 9 bases, there was a span of 17 bases. The length of the CDR3 is 14 residues. Looked up from germline, CDR1 is SGHNT and CDR2 is YYREEE (reference sequence). The CDR3 region has the DNA TGTGCCAGCAGCTTGCCCGGGAGCCCCTCAGGGCAGTACTTC. This gives the protein CASSLPGSPSGQYF.

The rearrangement uses TRBV6-6 and TRBJ2-5, with TRBD1 matching over 10 bases. Germline values: CDR1 MNHNY, CDR2 SVGAGI (reference sequence). V was pared by 6 bases and J by 0 bases, with 7 bases of the junction left unmatched. CDR3 length: 16 amino acids. This CDR3 reads CASSPGQGVHQETQYF. In nucleotides, the CDR3 is TGTGCCAGCAGCCCCGGACAGGGGGTTCACCAAGAGACCCAGTACTTC.

The gene calls are TRBV5-1 and TRBJ2-3; 9 bases map to TRBD2. The CDR3 spans 15 residues. The germline CDR1 and CDR2 sequences are SGHRS and YFSETQ. V gave up 1 base and J gave up 5 bases; unmatched junction bases: 5. In DNA, the CDR3 is TGCGCCAGCAGCTTGATAGCGGGAGTTAAAGATACGCAGTATTTT. The encoded protein is CASSLIAGVKDTQYF.

The V and J genes are TRBV10-3 and TRBJ1-1; D may be TRBD1 (5 bases). CDR1 is ENHRY, CDR2 SYGVKD, per germline. The CDR3 spans 13 residues. The germline V and J ends were trimmed by 6 bases and 7 bases, with 15 bases remaining between them. CDR3 region: CAIRGPTGDEAFF. The CDR3 region has the DNA TGTGCCATCAGAGGCCCTACAGGAGATGAAGCTTTCTTT.

J is TRBJ2-2 and V is TRBV7-7, with D tentatively TRBD1 (6 bases). This CDR3 comprises 13 residues. The germline V gene has CDR1 SSHAT and CDR2 FNYEAQ (reference sequence). The V end lost 1 base, the J end lost 6 bases, and 6 bases lay between the germline ends. The CDR3 sequence: CASSLEGAGELFF. The DNA for the CDR3 is TGTGCCAGCAGCTTAGAGGGGGCCGGGGAGCTGTTTTTT.

CDR3 amino acids: CSVVREDSYNEQFF. As DNA, the CDR3 is TGCAGCGTTGTGCGGGAGGACTCCTACAATGAGCAGTTCTTC. The V call is TRBV29-1, the J call TRBJ2-1, with 8 bases fitting TRBD2. The germline V gene encodes CDR1 SQVTM and CDR2 ANQGSEA. The ends lost 4 bases at V and 0 bases at J; junction bases unmatched: 2. The CDR3 loop spans 14 amino acids.

The chain carries TRBV5-4 and TRBJ2-7; 12 bases fit TRBD2. With 4 bases clipped from V and 3 bases from J, the junction kept 5 bases outside the gene matches. Germline assignment: CDR1 SGHNT and CDR2 YYREEE (reference sequence). There are 15 residues in the CDR3. CDR3 sequence: CASSLRLAGDYEQYF. The DNA of the CDR3 is TGTGCCAGCAGCCTGAGACTAGCGGGAGACTACGAGCAGTACTTC.

This chain connects TRBV28 to TRBJ1-6; weak D call: TRBD1 (6 bases). V lost 6 bases to trimming and J lost 10 bases, with 22 bases between them. CDR1 is MDHEN, CDR2 SYDVKM, per germline. CDR3 length: 16 residues. CDR3 loop: CASSPHRQGFGSPLHF. The CDR3 DNA follows: TGTGCCAGCAGCCCCCACCGGCAGGGGTTCGGGTCACCCCTCCACTTT.

This chain connects TRBV30 to TRBJ2-5; D is uncertain. This CDR3 spans 11 amino acids. Germline V CDR1 and CDR2: GTSNPN, SVGIG (reference sequence). CDR3: CAPNLARTQYF. In nucleotides, the CDR3 is TGTGCACCGAACCTGGCTCGGACCCAGTACTTC.

V gene TRBV18 combines with J gene TRBJ2-7, with a tentative D call TRBD2 (5 bases). CDR1 and CDR2 (germline): KGHSH, LQKENI. CDR3 length: 14 residues. V was cut by 3 bases and J by 2 bases, with 11 bases left in between. Here the CDR3 reads CASSPWTGAYEQYF. The CDR3, as DNA: TGTGCCAGCTCACCTTGGACTGGCGCCTACGAGCAGTACTTC.

The chain combines TRBV5-4 with TRBJ2-7, with 7 bases that match TRBD1. V gave up 4 bases and J gave up 7 bases; unmatched junction bases: 8. From germline, CDR1 is SGHNT and CDR2 YYREEE (reference sequence). The CDR3 totals 13 residues. The CDR3 DNA sequence: TGTGCCAGCAGCCCAGGGACAGTTACGGAGCAGTACTTC. Protein sequence: CASSPGTVTEQYF. The whole variable domain, remainder taken from reference TRBV5-4 and TRBJ2-7, is ETGVTQSPTHLIKTRGQQVTLRCSSQSGHNTVSWYQQALGQGPQFIFQYYREEENGRGNFPPRFSGLQFPNYSSELNVNALELDDSALYLCASSPGTVTEQYFGPGTRLTVT.

The chain recombines TRBV11-3 with TRBJ1-2, with D maybe TRBD1 (6 bases). The V end was cut by 2 bases, the J end by 8 bases, with 24 bases between. Germline V gene lookup returns CDR1 SGHNT and CDR2 YENEEA. CDR3 length equals 17 residues. CDR3 in amino acids: CASSLTARGTDTEGYTF. The CDR3 DNA reads TGTGCCAGCAGCTTAACGGCAAGGGGGACCGATACGGAAGGCTACACCTTC.

The V and J genes are TRBV6-5 and TRBJ2-5; 13 bases align to TRBD2. The germline CDR1 and CDR2 sequences are MNHEY and SVGAGI. The CDR3 covers 14 residues. J gave up 5 bases and V 5 bases, and 2 bases lay outside the gene matches. CDR3: CASSPTSGRETQYF. DNA for the CDR3: TGTGCCAGCAGTCCGACTAGCGGGAGGGAGACCCAGTACTTC.

V is TRBV7-2 and J is TRBJ1-5; 9 bases line up with TRBD1. This CDR3 has 15 amino acids. Germline V lookup: CDR1 SGHTA, CDR2 FQGNSA. With V trimmed by 4 bases and J by 6 bases, 7 bases remained unmatched. The CDR3 DNA reads as TGTGCCAGCAGCTGGGGACAGGGTGGTAGTCAGCCCCAGCATTTT. Translated: CASSWGQGGSQPQHF.

V gene TRBV5-1 combines with J gene TRBJ1-3, with 8 bases fitting TRBD1. In germline, CDR1 is SGHRS, CDR2 YFSETQ. This CDR3 is 15 amino acids long. Trimming took 0 bases from V and 4 from J; bases not matched to a gene: 3. The CDR3 sequence: CASSLVAGGGNTIYF. The DNA of the CDR3 is TGCGCCAGCAGCTTGGTGGCAGGGGGCGGAAACACCATATATTTT.

The rearrangement links TRBV18 to TRBJ2-1; TRBD2 agrees at 9 bases. The CDR3 extends over 15 amino acids. Per germline, CDR1 KGHSH and CDR2 LQKENI. Trimming cost V 4 bases and J 0 bases; bases outside gene matches: 1. CDR3 coding DNA: TGTGCCAGCTCACTTAGCGGGGGCTCCTACAATGAGCAGTTCTTC. Protein product: CASSLSGGSYNEQFF.

J is TRBJ2-7 and V is TRBV5-5; 7 positions match TRBD2. In germline, CDR1 is SGHKS, CDR2 YYEKEE (reference sequence). V was pared by 2 bases and J by 5 bases, with 10 bases of the junction left unmatched. The CDR3 is 15 residues long. The CDR3 bases are TGTGCCAGCAGCTTTTACCTCGGGGCGGGGGACGAGCAGTACTTC. Protein: CASSFYLGAGDEQYF.

In DNA, the CDR3 is TGTGCCAGCAGCTCCGACAGGGCGGCAGATACGCAGTATTTT. Translated, it gives CASSSDRAADTQYF. The V gene is TRBV5-4, the J gene TRBJ2-3; the match to TRBD1 covers 7 bases. This CDR3 has 14 residues. Germline values: CDR1 SGHNT, CDR2 YYREEE (reference sequence). The trim removed 3 bases at V and 4 bases at J, leaving 5 bases unmatched. The full variable domain, in which reference TRBV5-4 and TRBJ2-3 provide the parts outside the CDR3, is ETGVTQSPTHLIKTRGQQVTLRCSSQSGHNTVSWYQQALGQGPQFIFQYYREEENGRGNFPPRFSGLQFPNYSSELNVNALELDDSALYLCASSSDRAADTQYFGPGTRLTVL.

This chain connects TRBV29-1 to TRBJ1-1, with a possible D match to TRBD1 (5 bases). This CDR3 region has 12 residues. CDR1 is SQVTM, CDR2 ANQGSEA, per germline. V lost 4 bases and J lost 12, with 18 bases in between. The CDR3 nucleotides are TGCAGCGTTGGCGGGGGAGACCTGATGTCTTTCTTT. Its protein product is CSVGGGDLMSFF.

CDR3 region: CASSPPGGPGELFF. The CDR3 region has the DNA TGTGCCAGCAGCCCCCCGGGGGGGCCCGGGGAGCTGTTTTTT. The gene calls are TRBV7-2 and TRBJ2-2, with TRBD2 matching 8 bases. The trim removed 5 bases at V and 6 bases at J, leaving 5 bases unmatched. The CDR3 length is 14 residues. Germline V gene data show CDR1 as SGHTA and CDR2 as FQGNSA.

The genes are TRBV11-3 and TRBJ2-7, with a possible D match to TRBD2 (5 bases). The CDR3 extends over 13 amino acids. V was trimmed by 0 bases and J by 2 bases, leaving 5 bases between them. Germline V gene lookup returns CDR1 SGHNT and CDR2 YENEEA. The CDR3 bases are TGTGCCAGCAGCTTAGACGGGACCTACGAGCAGTACTTC. Protein: CASSLDGTYEQYF.

The V and J genes are TRBV11-3 and TRBJ2-7; tentative D call: TRBD1 (5 bases). The CDR3 is made up of 12 amino acids. Germline lookup yields CDR1 SGHNT and CDR2 YENEEA. V was shortened by 5 bases and J by 3 bases, with 8 bases between the two germline ends. CDR3 sequence: CASSGAGYEQYF. CDR3 DNA sequence: TGTGCCAGCAGCGGGGCAGGCTACGAGCAGTACTTC.

V and J are TRBV7-9 and TRBJ2-1, with D perhaps matching TRBD2 (6 bases). This CDR3 comprises 15 residues. Germline CDR1 reads SEHNR; CDR2 reads FQNEAQ (reference sequence). V lost 7 bases, J lost 0 bases, and 13 bases lay in between. CDR3 sequence (DNA): TGTGCCAGCATCAAATTCGGGAGCTCCTACAATGAGCAGTTCTTC. As protein: CASIKFGSSYNEQFF. Using reference TRBV7-9 and TRBJ2-1 for the parts outside the CDR3, the full variable domain is DTGVSQNPRHKITKRGQNVTFRCDPISEHNRLYWYRQTLGQGPEFLTYFQNEAQLEKSRLLSDRFSAERPKGSFSTLEIQRTEQGDSAMYLCASIKFGSSYNEQFFGPGTRLTVL.

This clone was counted a few times. This chain links TRBV9 with TRBJ2-2; TRBD1 aligns across 9 bases. Germline values: CDR1 SGDLS, CDR2 YYNGEE. J lost 4 bases, V lost 3 bases, and 13 bases had no gene match. This CDR3 spans 18 amino acids. CDR3 in amino acids: CASSDPRDRAFGTGELFF. Written as DNA, the CDR3 is TGTGCCAGCAGCGACCCCCGGGACAGGGCCTTTGGCACCGGGGAGCTGTTTTTT.

The chain couples TRBV5-1 to TRBJ1-1, with 10 bases identical to TRBD1. The CDR3 runs 16 residues. CDR1 is SGHRS and CDR2 is YFSETQ in the germline V gene. V shed 3 bases, J shed 4 bases, and the junction held 9 bases outside the gene matches. The CDR3 DNA follows: TGCGCCAGCAGCTCCGGGACAGGGGATGTGGGCACTGAAGCTTTCTTT. Translating gives CASSSGTGDVGTEAFF.

V usage is TRBV28 and J usage is TRBJ1-1; no reliable D call. The length of the CDR3 is 13 residues. Germline-derived CDR1 and CDR2 are MDHEN and SYDVKM. Trimming pared 2 bases from V and 1 base from J, leaving 5 bases between. For the CDR3, the DNA is TGTGCCAGCAGTTTAGCGGGGAACACTGAAGCTTTCTTT. It is translated as CASSLAGNTEAFF.

The genes are TRBV7-9 and TRBJ1-1; D gene ambiguous. Per germline, CDR1 SEHNR and CDR2 FQNEAQ (reference sequence). The CDR3 loop spans 14 amino acids. The germline V and J ends were trimmed by 2 bases and 7 bases, with 14 bases remaining between them. The CDR3, as DNA: TGTGCCAGCAGCTTATGGTTGGGGAGAAGTGAAGCTTTCTTT. The encoded protein is CASSLWLGRSEAFF. The full variable domain, its missing parts supplied by reference TRBV7-9 and TRBJ1-1, is DTGVSQNPRHKITKRGQNVTFRCDPISEHNRLYWYRQTLGQGPEFLTYFQNEAQLEKSRLLSDRFSAERPKGSFSTLEIQRTEQGDSAMYLCASSLWLGRSEAFFGQGTRLTVV.

This chain connects TRBV6-1 to TRBJ2-5, with 9 bases aligning to TRBD2. The ends lost 3 bases at V and 4 bases at J; junction bases unmatched: 0. Germline CDR1 reads MNHNS; CDR2 reads SASEGT. This CDR3 has 13 residues. Here the CDR3 reads CASSDSGRETQYF. CDR3 coding DNA: TGTGCCAGCAGTGATAGCGGGAGAGAGACCCAGTACTTC.

The chain joins TRBV5-1 to TRBJ2-7; a possible D gene is TRBD2 (5 bases). V was clipped by 4 bases and J by 3 bases, with 14 bases between them. Germline-derived CDR1 and CDR2 are SGHRS and YFSETQ. This CDR3 has 14 amino acids. This CDR3 is CASSPDISDYEQYF. The CDR3 nucleotides read TGCGCCAGCAGCCCTGATATTAGCGACTACGAGCAGTACTTC.